This T cell receptor beta chain was identified during a study of cytomegalovirus exposure and HLA in healthy donors. The CDR3 totals 16 residues. The trim removed 2 bases at V and 2 bases at J, leaving 5 bases unmatched. Germline CDR1 SGHTA, CDR2 FQGNSA. Donors likely had unrecorded immune exposures despite being nominally healthy when sampled. This PCR relied on a set of 60 Vbeta primers and 13 Jbeta primers. TCRdb's table, derived via immunoSEQ multiplex PCR, lists solely in-frame clones and lacks some. The data contain roughly 80,000 clones, 75% to 85% of them singletons. This TCR derives from a man aged 50-60 years in good health and CMV-seropositive. Material: PBMCs. The chain combines TRBV7-2 with TRBJ2-3, with 9 bases aligning to TRBD2. The CDR3 sequence is CASSLRLAELTDTQYF. The CDR3, as DNA: TGTGCCAGCAGCTTAAGACTAGCGGAGCTCACAGATACGCAGTATTTT.